One and the same sample provided the 20 T cell receptor beta chains below, sequenced in a study of T cells after yellow fever vaccination. TCRdb re-called the 5' RACE reads with MiXCR, one entry per CDR3 protein. The sample holds some 400,000 distinct CDR3 sequences, under 20% seen once. The specimen comprised PBMCs, sampled before the yellow fever booster vaccination. Source of these receptors: a man aged 18-30 years who received the YFV17D yellow fever vaccine.

This clonotype has just a few counts. The rearrangement uses TRBV7-9 and TRBJ2-5, with 10 bases lining up with TRBD2. With V trimmed by 3 bases and J by 2 bases, 6 bases remained unmatched. The V gene's germline CDR1 is SEHNR and CDR2 FQNEAQ (reference sequence). The CDR3 has 16 residues. The CDR3 DNA reads as TGTGCCAGCAGCTTGAGCCTAGCGGGGGTTCAAGAGACCCAGTACTTC. It is translated as CASSLSLAGVQETQYF.

This clonotype has only a few counts. The chain is built from TRBV20-1 and TRBJ2-6; D may be TRBD1 or TRBD2 (5 bases each). The CDR3 length is 15 residues. Germline values: CDR1 DFQATT, CDR2 SNEGSKA (reference sequence). V gave up 1 base and J gave up 0 bases, with 7 bases separating them. CDR3 in amino acids: CSARGGNSGANVLTF. The CDR3 DNA follows: TGCAGTGCTAGAGGGGGGAACTCTGGGGCCAACGTCCTGACTTTC.

This clonotype came up a few times. This chain uses TRBV7-8 with TRBJ1-5, with 7 positions matching TRBD1. CDR1 SGHVS and CDR2 FQNEAQ come from the germline V gene. The V gene end was trimmed by 4 bases and the J gene end by 4 bases; junction bases not matched to a gene: 7. The CDR3 extends over 15 amino acids. Here the CDR3 DNA reads TGTGCCAGCAGCTACCAACAGGGGTGGAATCAGCCCCAGCATTTT. This translates into CASSYQQGWNQPQHF. Looking up the rest from reference TRBV7-8 and TRBJ1-5 gives the full variable domain: GAGVSQSPRYKVAKRGQDVALRCDPISGHVSLFWYQQALGQGPEFLTYFQNEAQLDKSGLPSDRFFAERPEGSVSTLKIQRTQQEDSAVYLCASSYQQGWNQPQHFGDGTRLSIL.

The table lists this clonotype with a few counts. The chain is built from TRBV7-6 and TRBJ1-1; D is uncertain. This CDR3 comprises 13 residues. From germline, CDR1 is SGHVS and CDR2 FNYEAQ. The V and J ends lost 5 bases and 1 base respectively, with 8 bases between them. The CDR3 DNA reads TGTGCCAGCAGCGAGGGCACGAACACTGAAGCTTTCTTT. Amino acid sequence: CASSEGTNTEAFF.

This clonotype has only a few counts. The genes are TRBV6-5 and TRBJ2-3; D gene uncertain. Per germline, CDR1 MNHEY and CDR2 SVGAGI. There are 12 residues in the CDR3. The ends were cut back, 2 bases at V and 5 bases at J, with 5 bases in the middle. CDR3 nucleotide sequence: TGTGCCAGCAGTTACCCAGGAGATACGCAGTATTTT. This gives the protein CASSYPGDTQYF.

This clonotype was picked up one time. The gene calls are TRBV6-5 and TRBJ1-2; perhaps TRBD1 as D (5 bases). The V gene's germline CDR1 is MNHEY and CDR2 SVGAGI. The V end was cut by 2 bases, the J end by 8 bases, with 12 bases between. The CDR3 has 13 amino acids. The CDR3 here is CASSYARDMGYTF. DNA of the CDR3: TGTGCCAGCAGTTACGCCAGGGATATGGGCTACACCTTC.

This chain joins TRBV12-3 or TRBV12-4 and TRBJ2-3, with a possible D match to TRBD1 (5 bases). Trimming took 3 bases from V and 4 from J, leaving 11 bases between them. The CDR3 runs to 14 residues. CDR3 sequence: CASSFNQGADTQYF. Here the CDR3 DNA reads TGTGCCAGCAGTTTTAACCAGGGCGCAGATACGCAGTATTTT.

This clonotype was picked up many times. The chain couples TRBV7-9 to TRBJ2-7; D possibly matches TRBD1 or TRBD2 (5 bases each). Trimming took off 5 bases at V and 3 bases at J, with 17 bases between the two ends. CDR1 SEHNR and CDR2 FQNEAQ come from the germline V gene (reference sequence). CDR3 length: 15 amino acids. CDR3 sequence reads: CASSDWDPQSYEQYF. The CDR3 nucleotides are TGTGCCAGCAGCGATTGGGACCCCCAGAGCTACGAGCAGTACTTC. Looking up the rest from reference TRBV7-9 and TRBJ2-7 gives the full variable domain: DTGVSQNPRHKITKRGQNVTFRCDPISEHNRLYWYRQTLGQGPEFLTYFQNEAQLEKSRLLSDRFSAERPKGSFSTLEIQRTEQGDSAMYLCASSDWDPQSYEQYFGPGTRLTVT.

Only a few counts were recorded for this clonotype. The chain links TRBV29-1 to TRBJ2-3; TRBD1 agrees at 8 bases. This CDR3 has 18 residues. Trimming removed 7 bases from V and 1 base from J; junction bases left unmatched: 19. Germline CDR1 and CDR2: SQVTM and ANQGSEA. The CDR3 DNA follows: TGCAGCGCTGTGGGTGGACAGGGCCTCCCAGTCCGCACAGATACGCAGTATTTT. It codes for CSAVGGQGLPVRTDTQYF.

This clonotype was seen more than once but under ten times. The J gene is TRBJ2-7, the V gene TRBV7-2; 11 nucleotides line up with TRBD1. V shed 1 base and J 1 base; nucleotides not matched to a gene: 0. The CDR3 sequence is 15 residues long. Germline CDR1 and CDR2: SGHTA and FQGNSA. Written as DNA, the CDR3 is TGTGCCAGCAGCTTAGGGGACAGGGGGTCCTACGAGCAGTACTTC. The encoded protein is CASSLGDRGSYEQYF.

The chain recombines TRBV18 with TRBJ1-1; no definite D call. Germline V gene sequence: CDR1 KGHSH, CDR2 LQKENI. With 5 bases removed from V and 0 bases from J, the gap between germline ends came to 4 bases. The CDR3 totals 12 residues. The CDR3 loop is CASSGVNTEAFF. The CDR3, as DNA: TGTGCCAGCTCAGGCGTGAACACTGAAGCTTTCTTT.

V is TRBV4-1 and J is TRBJ2-1; 12 bases match TRBD2. The junction had 8 bases not matched to a gene; V was cut back by 5 bases and J by 9 bases. The CDR3 totals 15 residues. In germline, CDR1 is MGHRA, CDR2 YSYEKL. The CDR3 loop reads CASSFRTSGATEQFF. The DNA for the CDR3 is TGCGCCAGCAGCTTCAGGACTAGCGGGGCCACTGAGCAGTTCTTC.

The sample holds a few counts of this clonotype. The chain couples TRBV21-1 to TRBJ1-5. TRBV21-1 is designated a pseudogene. CDR3 length equals 14 residues. DNA for the CDR3: TGTGCCAGCAGCAAAACGCGGGGTAGCCAGCCCCAGCATTTT. Its translation: CASSKTRGSQPQHF.

The chain couples TRBV6-5 to TRBJ2-7, with D possibly being TRBD2 (5 bases). There are 14 residues in the CDR3. Trimming stripped 7 bases from V and 3 bases from J, with 16 bases between. The germline V gene encodes CDR1 MNHEY and CDR2 SVGAGI. CDR3: CASTPRRRFYEQYF. The CDR3, as DNA: TGTGCCAGCACCCCCAGGCGGAGGTTCTACGAGCAGTACTTC.

On this clonotype itself: The junction shows a germline mismatch at one end, possibly a read error. This chain uses TRBV7-8 with TRBJ2-3, with TRBD2 as a possible D gene (5 bases). In germline, CDR1 is SGHVS, CDR2 FQNEAQ. CDR3 length: 13 residues. The CDR3 reads CATSLARADTQYF. CDR3 DNA sequence: TGTGCCACCAGCTTAGCGAGGGCAGATACGCAGTATTTT.

This clonotype turned up a few times. The chain joins TRBV3-2 to TRBJ1-2. TRBV3-2 is noted as a pseudogene. The CDR3 sequence is 21 residues long. For the CDR3, the DNA is TGTGCCAGCAGCCAAGATCTGGACCCCGGGCACAGGGATTTAATTAACTATGGCTACACCTTC. This gives the protein CASSQDLDPGHRDLINYGYTF.

This clonotype was seen only a few times. The CDR3 loop is CASSIIGAHQETQYF. In nucleotides, the CDR3 is TGCGCCAGCAGCATCATCGGGGCTCATCAAGAGACCCAGTACTTC. The chain recombines TRBV5-1 with TRBJ2-5; TRBD1 or TRBD2 may be the D gene (5 bases each). V shed 4 bases and J shed 2 bases, with 15 bases lying between them. This CDR3 contains 15 residues. Germline V gives CDR1 SGHRS, CDR2 YFSETQ.

This clonotype has more than one count but fewer than ten. The chain links TRBV5-1 to TRBJ2-7; D is unclear. Germline-derived CDR1 and CDR2 are SGHRS and YFSETQ. Trimming pared 4 bases from V and 0 bases from J, leaving 11 bases between. The CDR3 totals 14 residues. In DNA form, the CDR3 reads TGCGCCAGCAGCAGATCAGTAGCCTCCTACGAGCAGTACTTC. Protein: CASSRSVASYEQYF.

This chain connects TRBV6-5 to TRBJ1-2, with 7 bases matching TRBD1. This CDR3 contains 12 residues. Unmatched junction bases numbered 6, after V lost 6 bases and J lost 8 bases. CDR1 and CDR2 from the germline V gene are MNHEY and SVGAGI. The CDR3 DNA follows: TGTGCCAGCAGGAACAGGGGAGGAGGCTACACCTTC. This encodes CASRNRGGGYTF.

V is TRBV7-9 and J is TRBJ1-6; D gene uncertain. The germline V and J ends were trimmed by 6 bases and 8 bases, with 8 bases remaining between them. Germline V gene sequence: CDR1 SEHNR, CDR2 FQNEAQ (reference sequence). The CDR3 sequence is 12 residues long. The CDR3 is CASRPTDSPLHF. In DNA, the CDR3 is TGTGCCAGCAGACCGACGGATTCACCCCTCCACTTT.